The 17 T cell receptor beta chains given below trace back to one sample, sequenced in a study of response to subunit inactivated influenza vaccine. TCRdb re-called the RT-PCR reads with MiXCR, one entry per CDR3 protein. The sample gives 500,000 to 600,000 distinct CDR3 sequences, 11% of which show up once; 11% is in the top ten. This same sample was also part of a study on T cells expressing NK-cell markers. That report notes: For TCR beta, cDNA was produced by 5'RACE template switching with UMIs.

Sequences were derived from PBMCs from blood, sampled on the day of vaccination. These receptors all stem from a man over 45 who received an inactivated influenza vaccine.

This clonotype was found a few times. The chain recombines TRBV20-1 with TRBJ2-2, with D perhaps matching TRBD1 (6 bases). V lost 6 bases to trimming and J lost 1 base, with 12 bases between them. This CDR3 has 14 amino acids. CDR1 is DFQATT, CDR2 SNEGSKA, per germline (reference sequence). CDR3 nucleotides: TGCAGTGCCCGGCAGGGGCAGAACACCGGGGAGCTGTTTTTT. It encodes CSARQGQNTGELFF.

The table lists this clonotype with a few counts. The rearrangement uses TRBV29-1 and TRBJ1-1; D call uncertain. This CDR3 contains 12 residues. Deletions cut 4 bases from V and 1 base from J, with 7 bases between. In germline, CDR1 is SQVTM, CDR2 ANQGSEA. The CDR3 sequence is CSVASGNTEAFF. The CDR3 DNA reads TGCAGCGTTGCATCTGGGAACACTGAAGCTTTCTTT.

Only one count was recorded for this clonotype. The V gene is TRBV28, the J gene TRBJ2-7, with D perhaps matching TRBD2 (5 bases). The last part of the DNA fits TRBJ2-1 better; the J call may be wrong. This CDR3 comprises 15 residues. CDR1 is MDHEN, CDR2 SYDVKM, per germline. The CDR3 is CASSSPDSVAYEQFF. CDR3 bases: TGTGCCAGCAGTTCGCCGGATAGCGTGGCCTACGAGCAGTTCTTC.

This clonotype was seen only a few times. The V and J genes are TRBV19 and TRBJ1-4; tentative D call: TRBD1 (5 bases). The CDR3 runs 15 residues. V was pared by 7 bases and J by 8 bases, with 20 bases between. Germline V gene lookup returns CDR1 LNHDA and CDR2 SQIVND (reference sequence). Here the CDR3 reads CASTWRLGTGEKLFF. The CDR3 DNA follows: TGTGCCAGTACCTGGCGTCTCGGGACGGGCGAAAAACTGTTTTTT.

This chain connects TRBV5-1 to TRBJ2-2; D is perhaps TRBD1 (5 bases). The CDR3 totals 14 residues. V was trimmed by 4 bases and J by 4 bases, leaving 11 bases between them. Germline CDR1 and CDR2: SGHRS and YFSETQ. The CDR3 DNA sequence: TGCGCCAGCAGCCGCGACAGTTTCACCGGGGAGCTGTTTTTT. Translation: CASSRDSFTGELFF.

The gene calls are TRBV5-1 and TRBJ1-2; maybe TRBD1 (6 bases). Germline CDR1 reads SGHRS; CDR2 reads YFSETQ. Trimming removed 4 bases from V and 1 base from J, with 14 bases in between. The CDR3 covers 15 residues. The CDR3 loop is CASSADSVGNYGYTF. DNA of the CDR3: TGCGCCAGCAGCGCGGACAGCGTGGGTAACTATGGCTACACCTTC.

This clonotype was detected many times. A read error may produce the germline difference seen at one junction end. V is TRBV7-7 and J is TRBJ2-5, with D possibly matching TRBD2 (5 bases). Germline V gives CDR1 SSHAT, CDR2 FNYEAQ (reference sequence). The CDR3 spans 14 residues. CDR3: CASSLSGVQETQYF. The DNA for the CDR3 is TGTGCTAGCAGCTTATCCGGGGTCCAAGAGACCCAGTACTTC.

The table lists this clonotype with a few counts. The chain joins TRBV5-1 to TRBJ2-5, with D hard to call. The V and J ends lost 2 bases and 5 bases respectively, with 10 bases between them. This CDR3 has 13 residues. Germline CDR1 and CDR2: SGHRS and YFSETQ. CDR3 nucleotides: TGCGCCAGCAGCTTCACGTTGACGGAGACCCAGTACTTC. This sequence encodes CASSFTLTETQYF.

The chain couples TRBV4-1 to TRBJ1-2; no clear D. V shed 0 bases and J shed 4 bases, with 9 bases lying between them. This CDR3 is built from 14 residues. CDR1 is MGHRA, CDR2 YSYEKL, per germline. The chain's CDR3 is CASSQDPAGYGYTF. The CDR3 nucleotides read TGCGCCAGCAGCCAAGATCCAGCGGGCTATGGCTACACCTTC.

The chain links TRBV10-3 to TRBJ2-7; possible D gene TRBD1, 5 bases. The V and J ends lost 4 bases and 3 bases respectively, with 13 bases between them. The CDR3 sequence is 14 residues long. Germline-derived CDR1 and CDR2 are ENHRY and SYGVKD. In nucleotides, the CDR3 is TGTGCCATCAGTGTCGGGCAGGGCTTCTACGAGCAGTACTTC. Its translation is CAISVGQGFYEQYF.

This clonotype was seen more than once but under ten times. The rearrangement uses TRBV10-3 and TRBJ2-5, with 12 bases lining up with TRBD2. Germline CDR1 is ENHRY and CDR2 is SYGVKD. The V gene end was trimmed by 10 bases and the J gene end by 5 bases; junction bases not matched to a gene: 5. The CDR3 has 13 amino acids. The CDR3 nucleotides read TGTGCCAGTAGACTAGCGGGGGATGAGACCCAGTACTTC. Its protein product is CASRLAGDETQYF.

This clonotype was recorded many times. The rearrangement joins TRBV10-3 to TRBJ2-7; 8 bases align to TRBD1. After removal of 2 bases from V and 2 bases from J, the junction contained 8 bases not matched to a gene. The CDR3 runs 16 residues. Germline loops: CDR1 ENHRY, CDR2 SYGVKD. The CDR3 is CAISEPGTGSAYEQYF. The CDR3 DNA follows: TGTGCCATCAGTGAGCCGGGGACAGGTTCGGCCTACGAGCAGTACTTC.

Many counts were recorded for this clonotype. The CDR3 DNA reads TGTGCCAGCAGCTTATCCACAACAAATTCACCCCTCCACTTT. It is translated as CASSLSTTNSPLHF. The chain is built from TRBV11-2 and TRBJ1-6; D is uncertain. Germline CDR1 is SGHAT and CDR2 is FQNNGV. The CDR3 has 14 amino acids. V dropped 2 bases and J dropped 7 bases, with 9 bases sitting between them.

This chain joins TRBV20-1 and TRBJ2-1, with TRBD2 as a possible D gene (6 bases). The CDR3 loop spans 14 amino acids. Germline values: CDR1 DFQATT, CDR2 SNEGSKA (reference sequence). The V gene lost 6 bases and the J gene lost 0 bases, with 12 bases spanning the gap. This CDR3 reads CSASHGSSYNEQFF. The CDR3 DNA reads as TGCAGTGCCAGTCACGGGAGCTCCTACAATGAGCAGTTCTTC.

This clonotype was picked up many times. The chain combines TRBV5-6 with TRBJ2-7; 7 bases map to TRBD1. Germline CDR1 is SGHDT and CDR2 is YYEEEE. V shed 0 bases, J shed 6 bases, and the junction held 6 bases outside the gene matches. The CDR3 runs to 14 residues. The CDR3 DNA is TGTGCCAGCAGCTTGGTTAACAGGGGATTCGAGCAGTACTTC. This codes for CASSLVNRGFEQYF.

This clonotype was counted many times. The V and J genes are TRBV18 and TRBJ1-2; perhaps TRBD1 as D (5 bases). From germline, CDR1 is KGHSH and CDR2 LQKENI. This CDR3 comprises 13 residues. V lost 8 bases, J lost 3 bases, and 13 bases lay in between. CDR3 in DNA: TGTGCCAGCAGTCCCGGGACTGACTATGGCTACACCTTC. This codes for CASSPGTDYGYTF.

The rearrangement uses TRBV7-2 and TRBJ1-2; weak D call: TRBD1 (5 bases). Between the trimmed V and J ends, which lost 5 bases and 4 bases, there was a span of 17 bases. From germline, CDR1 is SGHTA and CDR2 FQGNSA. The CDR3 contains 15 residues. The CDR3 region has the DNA TGTGCCAGCAGCCCCCGATCGGGGGACGGCTATGGCTACACCTTC. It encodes CASSPRSGDGYGYTF.